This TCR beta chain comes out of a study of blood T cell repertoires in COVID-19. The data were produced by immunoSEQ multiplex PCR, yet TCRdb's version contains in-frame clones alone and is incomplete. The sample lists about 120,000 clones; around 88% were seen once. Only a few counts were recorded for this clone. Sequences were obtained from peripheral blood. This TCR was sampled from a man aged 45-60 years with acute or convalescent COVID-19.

CDR3 in DNA: TGTGCCAGCACCCTTCTCGAGGATGAGCAGTTCTTC. It translates to CASTLLEDEQFF. The rearrangement uses TRBV2 and TRBJ2-1; D ambiguous. The CDR3 spans 12 residues. Germline CDR1 and CDR2: SNHLY and FYNNEI. Between the trimmed V and J ends, which lost 7 bases and 8 bases, there was a span of 12 bases.